The 32 T cell receptor beta chains in this list originate from one sample, sequenced in a study of shared clonotypes between healthy human individuals. Produced via immunoSEQ multiplex PCR; TCRdb's table is partial and in-frame only. The repertoire holds roughly 2.2 million clones, with 90% to 95% as singletons. Sequencing input: naive CD4+ T cells from PBMCs. Subset noted: CD45RA+ positively selected. These receptors were collected from a man aged 18 to 29 in good health. Some clones in this sample may be carry-over from other donors' samples.

The chain uses TRBV27 and TRBJ2-5; tentative D call: TRBD2 (6 bases). V gave up 4 bases and J gave up 12 bases, with 21 bases separating them. The CDR3 spans 14 residues. CDR1 is MNHEY and CDR2 is SMNVEV in the germline V gene (reference sequence). The chain's CDR3 is CASSSRRDARSEYF. The CDR3 DNA reads TGTGCCAGCAGTTCGAGGCGGGACGCGCGTTCAGAGTACTTC.

This clone has a single count. This sample also contains other DNA sequences that code for the same CDR3. This chain links TRBV7-8 with TRBJ2-5; no clear D. V shed 1 base and J shed 0 bases, with 3 bases lying between them. The CDR3 consists of 13 residues. Germline CDR1 SGHVS, CDR2 FQNEAQ. For the CDR3, the DNA is TGTGCCAGCAGCTTAGGGAACCAAGAGACCCAGTACTTC. It codes for CASSLGNQETQYF.

This chain connects TRBV18 to TRBJ2-7; 7 nucleotides line up with TRBD2. Trimming removed 6 bases from V and 2 bases from J; junction bases left unmatched: 7. Germline lookup yields CDR1 KGHSH and CDR2 LQKENI. The CDR3 has 14 residues. The DNA of the CDR3 is TGTGCCAGCTCCCAGACTAGCAACCCCTACGAGCAGTACTTC. Its protein product is CASSQTSNPYEQYF.

This CDR3 reads CASNLAGGRNYGYTF. The CDR3 bases are TGCGCCAGCAACCTCGCGGGCGGCCGTAACTATGGCTACACCTTC. The rearrangement links TRBV5-1 to TRBJ1-2; D is uncertain. The CDR3 is 15 amino acids. CDR1 and CDR2 from the germline V gene are SGHRS and YFSETQ. Deletions cut 6 bases from V and 1 base from J, with 16 bases between. Full variable domain (missing parts from reference TRBV5-1 and TRBJ1-2): KAGVTQTPRYLIKTRGQQVTLSCSPISGHRSVSWYQQTPGQGLQFLFEYFSETQRNKGNFPGRFSGRQFSNSRSEMNVSTLELGDSALYLCASNLAGGRNYGYTFGSGTRLTVV.

This chain connects TRBV4-3 to TRBJ1-5, with D unresolved. Per the germline V gene, CDR1 is LGHNA and CDR2 is YSLEER. The CDR3 runs 16 residues. The V gene lost 0 bases and the J gene lost 3 bases, with 12 bases spanning the gap. CDR3 residues: CASSQDLGRPNQPQHF. The DNA for the CDR3 is TGCGCCAGCAGCCAAGATCTCGGCAGGCCCAATCAGCCCCAGCATTTT.

V and J are TRBV27 and TRBJ1-2; D is perhaps TRBD1 (5 bases). V was shortened by 5 bases and J by 4 bases, with 17 bases between the two germline ends. From germline, CDR1 is MNHEY and CDR2 SMNVEV (reference sequence). The CDR3 consists of 15 residues. CDR3 sequence reads: CASSRQGAQGYGYTF. CDR3 DNA: TGTGCCAGCAGTAGGCAGGGTGCTCAGGGCTATGGCTACACCTTC.

Only one count was recorded for this clone. The genes are TRBV12-5 and TRBJ2-2; possible D gene TRBD2, 5 bases. V lost 9 bases and J lost 4, with 6 bases in between. The CDR3 sequence is 11 residues long. Per germline, CDR1 LGHNT and CDR2 FRNRAP. CDR3 in DNA: TGTGCTAGCGGAGGCACCGGGGAGCTGTTTTTT. Translation: CASGGTGELFF. The variable domain in full, completed from reference TRBV12-5 and TRBJ2-2, reads DARVTQTPRHKVTEMGQEVTMRCQPILGHNTVFWYRQTMMQGLELLAYFRNRAPLDDSGMPKDRFSAEMPDATLATLKIQPSEPRDSAVYFCASGGTGELFFGEGSRLTVL.

This chain joins TRBV28 and TRBJ1-2; no clear D. Trimming left V 8 bases short and J 5 bases short, with 18 bases between. CDR1 and CDR2 from the germline V gene are MDHEN and SYDVKM. There are 14 residues in the CDR3. The chain's CDR3 is CASQRQPLQYGYTF. Here the CDR3 DNA reads TGTGCCAGCCAACGTCAGCCGCTTCAATATGGCTACACCTTC.

This clone turned up a few times. CDR3 bases: TGCGCCAGCAGGCAGACTAGCGGCAATGAGCAGTTCTTC. Translated: CASRQTSGNEQFF. V usage is TRBV5-1 and J usage is TRBJ2-1, with 9 positions matching TRBD2. The germline CDR1 and CDR2 sequences are SGHRS and YFSETQ. This CDR3 is 13 amino acids long. Trimming at V came to 5 bases and at J to 6 bases, leaving 3 bases not matched to a gene.

The chain uses TRBV6-5 and TRBJ2-1; D ambiguous. From germline, CDR1 is MNHEY and CDR2 SVGAGI. The CDR3 is 16 amino acids. Trimming took 2 bases from V and 5 from J, leaving 16 bases between them. In nucleotides, the CDR3 is TGTGCCAGCAGTTACCCAAGGGAAGTAATCCACAATGAGCAGTTCTTC. Amino acid sequence: CASSYPREVIHNEQFF.

This rearrangement joins TRBV11-3 to TRBJ2-3, with D perhaps matching TRBD1 or TRBD2 (5 bases each). V dropped 1 base and J dropped 11 bases, with 16 bases sitting between them. The length of the CDR3 is 14 residues. Germline CDR1 SGHNT, CDR2 YENEEA. CDR3 DNA: TGTGCCAGCAGCTTAGGGGCCCCCGGGGCAGTGCAGTATTTT. Amino acids: CASSLGAPGAVQYF.

The chain uses TRBV28 and TRBJ2-7; weak D call: TRBD2 (5 bases). The CDR3 runs 18 residues. Deletions cut 3 bases from V and 0 bases from J, with 21 bases between. Germline loops: CDR1 MDHEN, CDR2 SYDVKM. The CDR3 sequence: CASSFYSDGKKTSYEQYF. In DNA form, the CDR3 reads TGTGCCAGCAGTTTTTATTCCGACGGGAAGAAGACCTCCTACGAGCAGTACTTC. Together with reference TRBV28 and TRBJ2-7, the CDR3 gives the full variable domain: DVKVTQSSRYLVKRTGEKVFLECVQDMDHENMFWYRQDPGLGLRLIYFSYDVKMKEKGDIPEGYSVSREKKERFSLILESASTNQTSMYLCASSFYSDGKKTSYEQYFGPGTRLTVT.

This chain connects TRBV28 to TRBJ2-7, with TRBD1 matching 8 bases. With 2 bases clipped from V and 0 bases from J, the junction kept 6 bases outside the gene matches. The CDR3 is 16 amino acids. From germline, CDR1 is MDHEN and CDR2 SYDVKM. The CDR3: CASSLLGTGTSYEQYF. The CDR3 DNA reads as TGTGCCAGCAGTTTACTCGGGACAGGTACCTCCTACGAGCAGTACTTC.

The rearrangement uses TRBV14 and TRBJ2-7, with 9 nucleotides matching TRBD2. There are 15 residues in the CDR3. V trimming: 1 base; J trimming: 2 bases; junction bases outside the gene matches: 3. Germline V CDR1 and CDR2: SGHDN, FVKESK. The CDR3 spells CASSQVAGVTYEQYF. The CDR3 region has the DNA TGTGCCAGCAGCCAAGTAGCGGGGGTCACCTACGAGCAGTACTTC.

The chain joins TRBV28 to TRBJ2-6; unclear D gene. From germline, CDR1 is MDHEN and CDR2 SYDVKM. Deletions cut 7 bases from V and 1 base from J, with 8 bases between. The CDR3 length is 14 residues. The CDR3 DNA sequence: TGTGCCAGCACCCCGTCTTCTGGGGCCAACGTCCTGACTTTC. Translating gives CASTPSSGANVLTF.

This clone showed up just once. This rearrangement joins TRBV4-1 to TRBJ1-3; tentative D call: TRBD1 (6 bases). The CDR3 spans 20 residues. V dropped 1 base and J dropped 0 bases, with 22 bases sitting between them. Germline CDR1 is MGHRA and CDR2 is YSYEKL. CDR3 DNA: TGCGCCAGCAGCCAAGGTGATCAACTGACAGGACGGGCCTCTGGAAACACCATATATTTT. It translates to CASSQGDQLTGRASGNTIYF.

The chain carries TRBV28 and TRBJ2-1; 8 bases match TRBD2. This CDR3 region has 16 residues. The V and J ends lost 10 bases and 0 bases, in that order; junction bases with no gene match: 11. Per germline, CDR1 MDHEN and CDR2 SYDVKM. This CDR3 reads CATRGSGASSYNEQFF. As DNA, the CDR3 is TGTGCCACCCGGGGTAGCGGGGCGAGCTCCTACAATGAGCAGTTCTTC.

On this clone: The same CDR3 is also encoded by other DNA sequences in this sample. The chain is built from TRBV9 and TRBJ2-1; 10 nucleotides agree with TRBD2. V lost 4 bases and J lost 5; bases outside the gene matches: 6. The germline V gene has CDR1 SGDLS and CDR2 YYNGEE. The CDR3 is 15 amino acids. CDR3 loop: CASSPRTSGNNEQFF. For the CDR3, the DNA is TGTGCCAGCAGCCCCCGGACTAGCGGTAACAATGAGCAGTTCTTC.

J is TRBJ2-5 and V is TRBV19, with 7 bases fitting TRBD2. V shed 9 bases and J 1 base; nucleotides not matched to a gene: 5. The CDR3 runs to 13 residues. Germline CDR1 is LNHDA and CDR2 is SQIVND (reference sequence). The CDR3 sequence is CASTTGGQETQYF. In DNA, the CDR3 is TGTGCCAGCACCACGGGGGGCCAAGAGACCCAGTACTTC.

The CDR3 region has the DNA TGTGCCAGCAAAGGGACAGGAGGAAGTCGCCAGGCTTTCTTT. Protein sequence: CASKGTGGSRQAFF. The chain links TRBV2 to TRBJ1-1, with 8 bases identical to TRBD1. Germline V gene data show CDR1 as SNHLY and CDR2 as FYNNEI. V trimming: 7 bases; J trimming: 11 bases; junction bases outside the gene matches: 15. The CDR3 sequence is 14 residues long.

This chain uses TRBV19 with TRBJ2-7; D is perhaps TRBD1 or TRBD2 (5 bases each). The ends were cut back, 5 bases at V and 0 bases at J, with 14 bases in the middle. CDR3 length: 15 amino acids. From germline, CDR1 is LNHDA and CDR2 SQIVND (reference sequence). CDR3 in DNA: TGTGCCAGTAGTGCGACCGGGACCCACTCCTACGAGCAGTACTTC. Protein: CASSATGTHSYEQYF.

The rearrangement links TRBV5-4 to TRBJ2-1, with a tentative D call TRBD2 (6 bases). V shed 0 bases and J shed 6 bases, with 16 bases lying between them. This CDR3 is 16 amino acids long. Germline CDR1 reads SGHNT; CDR2 reads YYREEE (reference sequence). CDR3 sequence reads: CASSLEGTRRGNEQFF. CDR3 coding DNA: TGTGCCAGCAGCTTGGAGGGGACCCGGCGGGGCAATGAGCAGTTCTTC.

This clone was counted between two and nine times. V gene TRBV11-2 combines with J gene TRBJ1-2; D remains unclear. The CDR3 sequence is 11 residues long. Trimming cost V 4 bases and J 8 bases, with 8 bases left between them. Germline assignment: CDR1 SGHAT and CDR2 FQNNGV. The CDR3 region is CASSSEWGYTF. In DNA, the CDR3 is TGTGCCAGCAGCTCGGAGTGGGGCTACACCTTC.

The J gene is TRBJ2-7, the V gene TRBV7-9, with 7 bases matching TRBD1. With V trimmed by 1 base and J by 5 bases, 8 bases remained unmatched. Germline loops: CDR1 SEHNR, CDR2 FQNEAQ (reference sequence). This CDR3 region has 15 residues. The CDR3 DNA is TGTGCCAGCAGCTTAGGGAGACAGGGTATCCACGAGCAGTACTTC. It encodes CASSLGRQGIHEQYF.

A note on this clone: Different DNA sequences within this sample yield the same CDR3. The J gene is TRBJ2-7, the V gene TRBV30; a possible D gene is TRBD2 (6 bases). The CDR3 loop spans 12 amino acids. Germline V gives CDR1 GTSNPN, CDR2 SVGIG (reference sequence). The germline V and J ends were trimmed by 3 bases and 4 bases, with 10 bases remaining between them. The CDR3 sequence is CAWSGGNYEQYF. In DNA, the CDR3 is TGTGCCTGGAGCGGCGGGAATTACGAGCAGTACTTC.

The chain employs TRBV7-9 and TRBJ2-7, with 9 bases identical to TRBD1. The CDR3 runs 14 residues. With V trimmed by 8 bases and J by 2 bases, 7 bases remained unmatched. Germline V gene lookup returns CDR1 SEHNR and CDR2 FQNEAQ (reference sequence). The CDR3 nucleotides are TGTGCCAGCGGGTCAGGACAGGGGCCCTACGAGCAGTACTTC. Amino acid sequence: CASGSGQGPYEQYF.

This clone has a single count. This chain joins TRBV28 and TRBJ1-5; D uncertain. The V end was cut by 5 bases, the J end by 3 bases, with 8 bases between. CDR1 MDHEN and CDR2 SYDVKM come from the germline V gene. The length of the CDR3 is 13 residues. The CDR3 here is CASSRPLNQPQHF. The CDR3 DNA reads as TGTGCCAGCAGTCGACCCCTCAATCAGCCCCAGCATTTT.

V and J are TRBV6-1 and TRBJ1-2, with D unclear. Germline-derived CDR1 and CDR2 are MNHNS and SASEGT. Trimming removed 1 base at V and 4 bases at J, with 13 bases between. This CDR3 contains 15 residues. The CDR3 region is CASSEVPRHLYGYTF. DNA of the CDR3: TGTGCCAGCAGTGAAGTTCCCCGACACCTCTATGGCTACACCTTC.

V is TRBV19 and J is TRBJ2-1; maybe TRBD1 (5 bases). Germline lookup yields CDR1 LNHDA and CDR2 SQIVND (reference sequence). V lost 5 bases and J 7 bases, leaving 9 bases between the germline ends. The CDR3 runs 12 residues. CDR3 sequence reads: CASSLRANEQFF. CDR3 sequence (DNA): TGTGCCAGTAGTCTCAGGGCTAATGAGCAGTTCTTC.

V is TRBV5-1 and J is TRBJ2-2; D gene unclear. The germline V gene encodes CDR1 SGHRS and CDR2 YFSETQ. The V end was cut by 7 bases, the J end by 5 bases, with 12 bases between. The CDR3 is made up of 13 amino acids. CDR3 sequence (DNA): TGCGCCAGCCAGACGTATCGGACCGGGGAGCTGTTTTTT. Protein product: CASQTYRTGELFF.

This chain links TRBV27 with TRBJ2-7; the match to TRBD1 covers 10 bases. Germline lookup yields CDR1 MNHEY and CDR2 SMNVEV (reference sequence). V lost 5 bases, J lost 2 bases, and 18 bases stayed unmatched. The CDR3 is made up of 19 amino acids. DNA for the CDR3: TGTGCCAGCAGTCCGGCTCGGGACAGGGGCCCTAATCCTACCTACGAGCAGTACTTC. Protein sequence: CASSPARDRGPNPTYEQYF.

The V and J genes are TRBV7-9 and TRBJ2-2; D gene unclear. V lost 5 bases and J 5 bases, leaving 9 bases between the germline ends. This CDR3 has 13 residues. Germline V gene data show CDR1 as SEHNR and CDR2 as FQNEAQ (reference sequence). The CDR3 bases are TGTGCCAGCAGCCATCCAGGAACCGGGGAGCTGTTTTTT. Translation gives CASSHPGTGELFF.